This entry lists 15 T cell receptor beta chains sequenced from one sample in a study of OX40 agonist ivuxolimab in advanced cancers. Sequenced by immunoSEQ multiplex PCR; TCRdb stores in-frame clones only, minus some. The repertoire consists of about 26,000 clones, with around 76% occurring once and the leading ten covering approximately 15%. The input for sequencing was CD4+ or CD8+ T cells sorted from blood, taken in a trial of the OX40 agonist ivuxolimab. The receptor source for this set is an adult with an advanced solid tumor such as melanoma, head and neck, liver or kidney cancer.

Only one count was recorded for this clone. The chain employs TRBV10-3 and TRBJ2-5, with TRBD1 identical over 11 bases. V lost 11 bases and J lost 1; bases outside the gene matches: 12. Germline CDR1 reads ENHRY; CDR2 reads SYGVKD. The CDR3 has 16 amino acids. CDR3 coding DNA: TGTGCCGTGAACTTCCGGGACAGGGGGTCCCAAGAGACCCAGTACTTC. Its protein is CAVNFRDRGSQETQYF.

The V call is TRBV4-3, the J call TRBJ2-7, with 10 bases identical to TRBD1. In germline, CDR1 is LGHNA, CDR2 YSLEER. The CDR3 has 15 residues. The trim removed 1 base at V and 3 bases at J, leaving 3 bases unmatched. The CDR3 is CASSQVRTGGYEQYF. The CDR3, as DNA: TGCGCCAGCAGCCAAGTACGGACAGGGGGCTACGAGCAGTACTTC.

The gene calls are TRBV29-1 and TRBJ2-7, with 10 nucleotides matching TRBD1. The CDR3 spans 15 residues. V was pared by 1 base and J by 5 bases, with 8 bases of the junction left unmatched. CDR1 and CDR2 from the germline V gene are SQVTM and ANQGSEA. CDR3 residues: CSVEGLGTGVDEQYF. The DNA for the CDR3 is TGCAGCGTTGAAGGGTTGGGGACAGGGGTCGACGAGCAGTACTTC.

The genes are TRBV27 and TRBJ2-1; 9 positions agree with TRBD2. V trimming: 2 bases; J trimming: 2 bases; junction bases outside the gene matches: 4. In germline, CDR1 is MNHEY, CDR2 SMNVEV (reference sequence). The CDR3 consists of 16 residues. The CDR3 here is CASSLASGDAYNEQFF. CDR3 nucleotide sequence: TGTGCCAGCAGTTTAGCTAGCGGGGACGCCTACAATGAGCAGTTCTTC.

The V call is TRBV4-3, the J call TRBJ1-1; the match to TRBD1 covers 7 bases. The CDR3 covers 15 residues. Germline CDR1 and CDR2: LGHNA and YSLEER. Trimming took 4 bases from V and 4 from J; bases not matched to a gene: 9. The CDR3 region has the DNA TGCGCCAGCAGCCCCCGAACAGGGGCCACCACTGAAGCTTTCTTT. Its translation: CASSPRTGATTEAFF.

The chain couples TRBV27 to TRBJ2-3, with TRBD2 matching over 12 bases. CDR3 length equals 12 residues. After removal of 6 bases from V and 14 bases from J, the junction contained 6 bases not matched to a gene. CDR1 and CDR2 from the germline V gene are MNHEY and SMNVEV (reference sequence). Here the CDR3 reads CASRTSGGSRYF. Written as DNA, the CDR3 is TGTGCCAGCAGGACTAGCGGGGGCTCAAGGTATTTT.

CDR3 amino acids: CASSQAIAGELFF. CDR3 coding DNA: TGCGCCAGCAGCCAAGCCATCGCCGGGGAGCTGTTTTTT. The chain combines TRBV4-1 with TRBJ2-2, with D unclear. The CDR3 totals 13 residues. V lost 1 base, J lost 6 bases, and 6 bases lay in between. Per germline, CDR1 MGHRA and CDR2 YSYEKL.

The chain carries TRBV11-1 and TRBJ1-2; D ambiguous. Trimming took off 3 bases at V and 2 bases at J, with 10 bases between the two ends. This CDR3 has 14 amino acids. The germline CDR1 and CDR2 sequences are SGHAT and FQDESV (reference sequence). This chain's CDR3 is CASSLRTENYGYTF. In nucleotides, the CDR3 is TGTGCCAGCAGCTTGCGGACGGAAAACTATGGCTACACCTTC.

The gene calls are TRBV9 and TRBJ2-3; 8 bases line up with TRBD1. In germline, CDR1 is SGDLS, CDR2 YYNGEE. J lost 0 bases, V lost 3 bases, and 3 bases had no gene match. There are 15 residues in the CDR3. CDR3 sequence (DNA): TGTGCCAGCAGCGAGGGACAGGTTAGCACAGATACGCAGTATTTT. This translates into CASSEGQVSTDTQYF.

This clone was seen more than once but under ten times. This sequence joins TRBV5-1 and TRBJ2-7, with D possibly being TRBD1 or TRBD2 (5 bases each). Deletions cut 4 bases from V and 3 bases from J, with 14 bases between. Germline-derived CDR1 and CDR2 are SGHRS and YFSETQ. The CDR3 spans 14 residues. The CDR3 DNA reads as TGCGCCAGCAGCCAGGGAGTAGTTCTCTACGAGCAGTACTTC. Its protein product is CASSQGVVLYEQYF.

The V and J genes are TRBV19 and TRBJ1-2; weak D call: TRBD1 (5 bases). The CDR3 is 12 residues long. Between the trimmed V and J ends, which lost 5 bases and 6 bases, there was a span of 10 bases. The germline CDR1 and CDR2 sequences are LNHDA and SQIVND (reference sequence). The DNA for the CDR3 is TGTGCCAGTAGTCCAGGGTTCCATGGCTACACCTTC. Protein: CASSPGFHGYTF.

The chain combines TRBV19 with TRBJ2-1; a possible D gene is TRBD2 (7 bases). Per the germline V gene, CDR1 is LNHDA and CDR2 is SQIVND (reference sequence). V lost 3 bases to trimming and J lost 7 bases, with 16 bases between them. The CDR3 is made up of 15 amino acids. DNA of the CDR3: TGTGCCAGTAGTATTTTCTCACAGGGAGGGAATGAGCAGTTCTTC. It translates to CASSIFSQGGNEQFF.

This chain joins TRBV10-2 and TRBJ1-5; D not resolved. Germline CDR1 WSHSY, CDR2 SAAADI. The CDR3 spans 13 residues. The germline V and J ends were trimmed by 7 bases and 4 bases, with 11 bases remaining between them. In DNA form, the CDR3 reads TGCGCCAGCACACCTGGAAGGAATCAGCCCCAGCATTTT. It codes for CASTPGRNQPQHF.

J is TRBJ2-2 and V is TRBV27; D is possibly TRBD1 or TRBD2 (5 bases each). The CDR3 is 14 residues long. The V end was cut by 0 bases, the J end by 4 bases, with 6 bases between. The germline gives CDR1 MNHEY, CDR2 SMNVEV (reference sequence). The CDR3 nucleotides are TGTGCCAGCAGTTTATCTGGGGGCACCGGGGAGCTGTTTTTT. Its protein is CASSLSGGTGELFF.

This chain uses TRBV9 with TRBJ1-1, with D maybe TRBD1 (6 bases). CDR1 SGDLS and CDR2 YYNGEE come from the germline V gene. Trimming left V 0 bases short and J 2 bases short, with 11 bases between. The CDR3 loop spans 15 amino acids. DNA of the CDR3: TGTGCCAGCAGCGTAGAAGGGGACACCAACACTGAAGCTTTCTTT. This sequence encodes CASSVEGDTNTEAFF.